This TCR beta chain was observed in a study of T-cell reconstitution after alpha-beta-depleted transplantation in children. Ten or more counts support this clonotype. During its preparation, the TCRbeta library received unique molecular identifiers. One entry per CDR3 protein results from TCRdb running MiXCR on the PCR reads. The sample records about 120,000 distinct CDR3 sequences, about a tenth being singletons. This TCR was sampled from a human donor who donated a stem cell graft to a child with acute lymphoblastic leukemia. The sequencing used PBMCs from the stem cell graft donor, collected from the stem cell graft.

CDR3 sequence (DNA): TGTGCCAGCAGTCCGAATAATGAAAAACTGTTTTTT. This encodes CASSPNNEKLFF. The genes are TRBV6-5 and TRBJ1-4; D gene uncertain. Trimming took off 5 bases at V and 4 bases at J, with 5 bases between the two ends. Germline loops: CDR1 MNHEY, CDR2 SVGAGI. This CDR3 is 12 amino acids long.